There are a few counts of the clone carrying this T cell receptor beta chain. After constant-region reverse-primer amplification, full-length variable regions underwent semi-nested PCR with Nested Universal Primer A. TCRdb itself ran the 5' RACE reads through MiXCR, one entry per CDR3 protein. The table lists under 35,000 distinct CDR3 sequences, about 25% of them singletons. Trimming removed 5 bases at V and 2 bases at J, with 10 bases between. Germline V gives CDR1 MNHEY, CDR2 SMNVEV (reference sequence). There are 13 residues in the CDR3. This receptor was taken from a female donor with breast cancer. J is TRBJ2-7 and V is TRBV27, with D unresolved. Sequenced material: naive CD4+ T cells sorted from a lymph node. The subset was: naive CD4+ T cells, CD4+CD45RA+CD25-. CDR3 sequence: CASSPLRTYEQYF. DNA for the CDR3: TGTGCCAGCAGTCCACTCCGAACCTACGAGCAGTACTTC.